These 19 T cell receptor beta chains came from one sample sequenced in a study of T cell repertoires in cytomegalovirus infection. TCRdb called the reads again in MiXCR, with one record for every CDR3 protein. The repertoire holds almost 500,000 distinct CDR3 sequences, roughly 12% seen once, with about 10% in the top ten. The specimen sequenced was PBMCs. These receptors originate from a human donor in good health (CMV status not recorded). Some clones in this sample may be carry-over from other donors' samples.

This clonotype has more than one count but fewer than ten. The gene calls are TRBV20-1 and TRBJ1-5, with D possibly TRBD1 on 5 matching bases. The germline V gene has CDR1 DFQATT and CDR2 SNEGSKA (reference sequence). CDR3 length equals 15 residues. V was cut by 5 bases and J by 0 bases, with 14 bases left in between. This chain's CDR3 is CSADPGHYSNQPQHF. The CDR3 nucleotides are TGCAGTGCTGACCCAGGACATTATAGCAATCAGCCCCAGCATTTT.

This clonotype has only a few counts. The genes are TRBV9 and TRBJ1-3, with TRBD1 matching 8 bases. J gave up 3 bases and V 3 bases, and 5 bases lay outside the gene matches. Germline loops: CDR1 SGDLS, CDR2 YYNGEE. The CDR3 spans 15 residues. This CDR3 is CASSERTGNGNTIYF. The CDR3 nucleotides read TGTGCCAGCAGCGAGAGGACAGGGAATGGAAACACCATATATTTT.

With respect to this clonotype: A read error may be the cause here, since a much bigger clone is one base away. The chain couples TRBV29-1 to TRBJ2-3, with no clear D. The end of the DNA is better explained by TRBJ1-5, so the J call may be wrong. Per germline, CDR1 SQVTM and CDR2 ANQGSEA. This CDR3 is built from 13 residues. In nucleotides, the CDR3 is TGCAGCGTTTCTAGCGGGAGCACAGATACGCAGCATTTT. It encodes CSVSSGSTDTQHF.

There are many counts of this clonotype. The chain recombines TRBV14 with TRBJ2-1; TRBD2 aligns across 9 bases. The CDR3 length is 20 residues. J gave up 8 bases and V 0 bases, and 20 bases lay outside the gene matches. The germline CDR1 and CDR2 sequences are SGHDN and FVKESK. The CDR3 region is CASSQDPWLAGIDFGDEQFF. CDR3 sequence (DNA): TGTGCCAGCAGCCAAGATCCGTGGCTAGCGGGAATTGATTTCGGTGATGAGCAGTTCTTC.

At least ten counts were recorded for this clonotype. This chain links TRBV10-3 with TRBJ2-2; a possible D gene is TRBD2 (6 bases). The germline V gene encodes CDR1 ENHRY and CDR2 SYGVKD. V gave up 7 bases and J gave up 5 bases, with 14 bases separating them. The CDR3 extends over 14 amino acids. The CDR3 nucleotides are TGTGCCATCAACGCCGGGAGCCGTACCGGGGAGCTGTTTTTT. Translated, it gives CAINAGSRTGELFF.

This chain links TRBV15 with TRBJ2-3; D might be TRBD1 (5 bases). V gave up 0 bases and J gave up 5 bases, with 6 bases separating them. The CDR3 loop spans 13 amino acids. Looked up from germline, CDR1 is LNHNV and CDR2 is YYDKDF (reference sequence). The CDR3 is CATSRDQGDTQYF. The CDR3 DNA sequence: TGTGCCACCAGCAGAGATCAGGGAGATACGCAGTATTTT.

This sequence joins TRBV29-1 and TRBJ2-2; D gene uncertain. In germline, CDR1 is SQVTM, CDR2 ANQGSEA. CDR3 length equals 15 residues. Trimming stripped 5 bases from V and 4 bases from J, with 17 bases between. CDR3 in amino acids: CSVRIGSIFTGELFF. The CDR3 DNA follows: TGCAGCGTTCGTATTGGGTCTATTTTCACCGGGGAGCTGTTTTTT.

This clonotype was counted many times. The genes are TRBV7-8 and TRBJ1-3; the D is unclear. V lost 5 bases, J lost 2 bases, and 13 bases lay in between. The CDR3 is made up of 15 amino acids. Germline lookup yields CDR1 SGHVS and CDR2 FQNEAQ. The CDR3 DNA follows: TGTGCCAGCAGCCTTGGACCGCTGGCTGGAAACACCATATATTTT. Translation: CASSLGPLAGNTIYF. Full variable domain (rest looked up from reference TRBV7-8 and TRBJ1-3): GAGVSQSPRYKVAKRGQDVALRCDPISGHVSLFWYQQALGQGPEFLTYFQNEAQLDKSGLPSDRFFAERPEGSVSTLKIQRTQQEDSAVYLCASSLGPLAGNTIYFGEGSWLTVV.

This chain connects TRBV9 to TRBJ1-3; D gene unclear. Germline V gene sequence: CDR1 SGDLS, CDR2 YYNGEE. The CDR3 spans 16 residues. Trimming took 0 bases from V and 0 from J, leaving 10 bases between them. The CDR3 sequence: CASSVASGLSGNTIYF. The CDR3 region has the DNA TGTGCCAGCAGCGTAGCCTCGGGTCTCTCTGGAAACACCATATATTTT.

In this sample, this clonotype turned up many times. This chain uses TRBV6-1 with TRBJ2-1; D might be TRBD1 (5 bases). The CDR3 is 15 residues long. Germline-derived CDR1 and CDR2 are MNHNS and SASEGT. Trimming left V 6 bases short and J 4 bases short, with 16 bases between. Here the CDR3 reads CASRARKDKYNEQFF. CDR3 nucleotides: TGTGCCAGCAGGGCGCGGAAGGACAAGTACAATGAGCAGTTCTTC.

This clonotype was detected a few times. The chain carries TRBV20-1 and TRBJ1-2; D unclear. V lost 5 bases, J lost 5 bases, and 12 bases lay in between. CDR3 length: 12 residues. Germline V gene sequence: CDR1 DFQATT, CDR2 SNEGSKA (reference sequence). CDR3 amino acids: CSAGEAAYGYTF. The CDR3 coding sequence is TGCAGTGCTGGGGAGGCCGCGTATGGCTACACCTTC.

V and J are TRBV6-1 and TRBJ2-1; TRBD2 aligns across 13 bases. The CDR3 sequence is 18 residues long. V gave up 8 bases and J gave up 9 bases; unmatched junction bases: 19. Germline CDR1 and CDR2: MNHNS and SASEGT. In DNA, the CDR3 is TGTGCCAGCGCCCGGACTAGCGGGAGTGATGATCCGGGGTCTGAGCAGTTCTTC. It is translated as CASARTSGSDDPGSEQFF.

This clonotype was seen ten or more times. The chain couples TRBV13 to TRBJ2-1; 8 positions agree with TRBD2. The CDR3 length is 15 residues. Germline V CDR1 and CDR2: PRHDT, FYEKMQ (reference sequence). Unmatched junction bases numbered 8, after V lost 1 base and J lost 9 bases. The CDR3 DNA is TGTGCCAGCAGCTTAGAATCGCGGGAGGTGATTGAGCAGTTCTTC. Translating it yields CASSLESREVIEQFF.

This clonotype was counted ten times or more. CDR3 sequence (DNA): TGTGCCAGCAGTTTAGCGACAGCCCCTAATGAAAAACTGTTTTTT. This codes for CASSLATAPNEKLFF. This chain joins TRBV12-3 or TRBV12-4 and TRBJ1-4, with D perhaps matching TRBD1 (5 bases). This CDR3 is 15 amino acids long. V lost 0 bases, J lost 3 bases, and 8 bases lay in between.

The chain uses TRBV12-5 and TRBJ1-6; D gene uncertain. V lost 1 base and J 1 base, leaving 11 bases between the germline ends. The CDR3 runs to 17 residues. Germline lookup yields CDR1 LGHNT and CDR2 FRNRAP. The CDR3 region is CASGLAQGRSYNSPLHF. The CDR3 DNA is TGTGCTAGTGGTTTGGCACAAGGGCGTTCCTATAATTCACCCCTCCACTTT.

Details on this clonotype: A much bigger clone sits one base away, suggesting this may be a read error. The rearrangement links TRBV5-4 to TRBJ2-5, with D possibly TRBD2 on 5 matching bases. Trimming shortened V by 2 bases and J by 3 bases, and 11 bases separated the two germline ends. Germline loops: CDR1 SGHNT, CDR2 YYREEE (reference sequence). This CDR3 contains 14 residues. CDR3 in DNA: TGTGCCAGCAGCTTCGGAGGTTACGAAGAGACCCAGTACTTC. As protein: CASSFGGYEETQYF.

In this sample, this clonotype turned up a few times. CDR3 in amino acids: CASSLERGTYNEQFF. DNA for the CDR3: TGCGCCAGCAGCTTGGAGCGGGGCACCTACAATGAGCAGTTCTTC. The rearrangement uses TRBV5-1 and TRBJ2-1; 7 bases are a match to TRBD2. The CDR3 runs 15 residues. CDR1 is SGHRS, CDR2 YFSETQ, per germline. The V segment lost 0 bases and the J segment 2 bases; nucleotides outside the gene matches: 2.

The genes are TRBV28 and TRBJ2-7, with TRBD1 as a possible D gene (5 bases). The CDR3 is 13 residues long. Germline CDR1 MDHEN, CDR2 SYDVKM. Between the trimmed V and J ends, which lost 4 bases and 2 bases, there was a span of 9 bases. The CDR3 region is CASSSTETYEQYF. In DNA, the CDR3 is TGTGCCAGCAGTTCGACAGAAACCTACGAGCAGTACTTC.

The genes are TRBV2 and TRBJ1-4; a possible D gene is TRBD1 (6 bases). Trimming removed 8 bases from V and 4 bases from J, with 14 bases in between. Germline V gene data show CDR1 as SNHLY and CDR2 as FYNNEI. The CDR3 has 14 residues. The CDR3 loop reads CASGPDRLNEKLFF. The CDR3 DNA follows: TGTGCCAGCGGACCCGACAGGCTTAATGAAAAACTGTTTTTT.